Listed below are T cell receptor beta chains from one sample, sequenced in a study of beta chain features in type 1 diabetes. The table came from immunoSEQ multiplex PCR; TCRdb's copy has only in-frame clones and leaves some out. Seen here are around 25,000 clones, roughly 66% observed once, and the top ten hold around 4%. The sample was Tregs from blood. These receptors all stem from a man aged 18 to 29 with type 1 diabetes. The CDR3 runs from the conserved cysteine through the conserved F or W. Each record gives: V gene, clone size, D gene, J gene, CDR3 DNA, CDR3 protein. A D gene is named only where the DNA matches it firmly. Expanded clones are given a class, and other clones once, few, many or no size at all.

>TRBV11-2|once|-|TRBJ2-5
TGTGCCAGCAGCCACATACAAGAGACAGGACGGGCCCAGTACTTC
CASSHIQETGRAQYF
>TRBV28|-|-|TRBJ2-7
TGTGCCAGCAGCCCCACACGAGAGCAGTACTTC
CASSPTREQYF
>TRBV5-1|few|-|TRBJ1-1
TGCGCCAGCAGCCCGGGGGGGGGTTGGGAAAACACTGAAGCTTTCTTT
CASSPGGGWENTEAFF
>TRBV14|-|-|TRBJ1-2
TGTGCCAGCAGCCAAGTCTTACAGGTTGGCTACACCTTC
CASSQVLQVGYTF
>TRBV28|few|-|TRBJ2-3
TGTGCCAGCAGTCCCGTAGCGGATACGCAGTATTTT
CASSPVADTQYF
>TRBV6-1|-|-|TRBJ1-4
TGTGCCAGCAGTGAAGCCACAACTAATGAAAAACTGTTTTTT
CASSEATTNEKLFF
>TRBV7-2|-|TRBD2|TRBJ2-5
TGTGCCAGCAGGCCGCCTAGCGGGCGTCAAGAGACCCAGTACTTC
CASRPPSGRQETQYF
>TRBV7-2|few|-|TRBJ1-4
TGTGCCAGCAGCTTACACCCGGGAACAACTAATGAAAAACTGTTTTTT
CASSLHPGTTNEKLFF
>TRBV7-9|few|-|TRBJ2-5
TGTGCCAGCAGCTTAGCGTGGGCAGAGACCCAGTACTTC
CASSLAWAETQYF
>TRBV9|-|TRBD1|TRBJ1-2
TGTGCCAGCAGCGTAGGGAGACAGGGGATCTATGGCTACACCTTC
CASSVGRQGIYGYTF
>TRBV21-1|-|-|TRBJ1-6
TGTGCCAGCAAACACCGGACAGGGTTTGAGTCCTATAATTCACCCCTCCACTTT
CASKHRTGFESYNSPLHF
>TRBV28|-|TRBD2|TRBJ2-5
TGTGCCAGCAGTCTGGTAGCGGGGGCTCGGGAGACCCAGTACTTC
CASSLVAGARETQYF
>TRBV29-1|-|-|TRBJ2-3
TGCAGCGTTCTATTCGACACAACAGATACGCAGTATTTT
CSVLFDTTDTQYF
>TRBV13|once|-|TRBJ1-2
TGTGCCAGCAGTAGGGACCAGGGCGCGGGGGTCTATGGCTACACCTTC
CASSRDQGAGVYGYTF
>TRBV5-1|-|-|TRBJ2-7
TGCGCCAGCAGCCCCGCGTCGTTTGCCGAGCAGTACTTC
CASSPASFAEQYF
>TRBV28|-|-|TRBJ2-7
TGTGCCAGCGGCTCCGAGGCATATCAGCAGTACTTC
CASGSEAYQQYF
>TRBV29-1|-|-|TRBJ1-1
TGCAGCGCTCGGACAGTTTTGAACACTGAAGCTTTCTTT
CSARTVLNTEAFF
>TRBV28|-|-|TRBJ2-7
TGTGCCAGCAGTTTATTCTTCCTAGCGTCCCACGAGCAGTACTTC
CASSLFFLASHEQYF
>TRBV10-2|-|-|TRBJ2-7
TGCGCCAGCAGTGAATCCGGGTACTACGAGCAGTACTTC
CASSESGYYEQYF
>TRBV7-9|-|-|TRBJ2-1
TGTGCCAGCAGCTTAGCGGTTCGAGGAACAGGTGGTGAGCAGTTCTTC
CASSLAVRGTGGEQFF
>TRBV5-1|-|TRBD2|TRBJ2-1
TGCGCCAGCAGCGGGACTAGCGGGAGGCGGAATGAGCAGTTCTTC
CASSGTSGRRNEQFF
>TRBV7-2|-|-|TRBJ2-7
TGTGCCAGCAGCACAGGGCCGGGGGGCTACGAGCAGTACTTC
CASSTGPGGYEQYF
>TRBV14|-|TRBD2|TRBJ2-7
TGTGCCAGCAGCCCCCGTCCGACTAGCGGGAGGCCGCCTCCCTACGAGCAGTACTTC
CASSPRPTSGRPPPYEQYF
>TRBV19|-|TRBD2|TRBJ2-1
TGTGCCAGTAGTTCCCGACTAGCGGGATCCTACAATGAGCAGTTCTTC
CASSSRLAGSYNEQFF
>TRBV10-2|few|TRBD2|TRBJ2-1
TGCGCCAGCAAGTTTGCGGGAGTCTCCTACAATGAGCAGTTCTTC
CASKFAGVSYNEQFF
>TRBV6-1|-|TRBD2|TRBJ2-7
TGTGCCAGCAGTGAAGGACTAGCGGGGGGGCCTCTTCGGGTTTACGAGCAGTACTTC
CASSEGLAGGPLRVYEQYF
>TRBV28|few|-|TRBJ1-2
TGTGCCAGCTACGACAGTATCTATGGCTACACCTTC
CASYDSIYGYTF
>TRBV19|-|TRBD1|TRBJ2-7
TGTGCCAGTAGTATAGCCGCCAGGGGGACAGGCTCCGACGAGCAGTACTTC
CASSIAARGTGSDEQYF
>TRBV19|-|-|TRBJ1-2
TGTGCCAGTAGTATTATGCTTGAAGACAGGAGCGGCTACACCTTC
CASSIMLEDRSGYTF
>TRBV10-3|few|-|TRBJ2-3
TGTGCCATCAGAAGTCGGGGTAGCACAGATACGCAGTATTTT
CAIRSRGSTDTQYF
>TRBV7-8|-|TRBD1|TRBJ1-1
TGTGCCAGCAGCTTAGAGAGGACAGGGGTAGCTTTCTTT
CASSLERTGVAFF
>TRBV5-1|-|TRBD1|TRBJ2-1
TGCGCCAGCAGCCCGGGGACAGCCTACAATGAGCAGTTCTTC
CASSPGTAYNEQFF